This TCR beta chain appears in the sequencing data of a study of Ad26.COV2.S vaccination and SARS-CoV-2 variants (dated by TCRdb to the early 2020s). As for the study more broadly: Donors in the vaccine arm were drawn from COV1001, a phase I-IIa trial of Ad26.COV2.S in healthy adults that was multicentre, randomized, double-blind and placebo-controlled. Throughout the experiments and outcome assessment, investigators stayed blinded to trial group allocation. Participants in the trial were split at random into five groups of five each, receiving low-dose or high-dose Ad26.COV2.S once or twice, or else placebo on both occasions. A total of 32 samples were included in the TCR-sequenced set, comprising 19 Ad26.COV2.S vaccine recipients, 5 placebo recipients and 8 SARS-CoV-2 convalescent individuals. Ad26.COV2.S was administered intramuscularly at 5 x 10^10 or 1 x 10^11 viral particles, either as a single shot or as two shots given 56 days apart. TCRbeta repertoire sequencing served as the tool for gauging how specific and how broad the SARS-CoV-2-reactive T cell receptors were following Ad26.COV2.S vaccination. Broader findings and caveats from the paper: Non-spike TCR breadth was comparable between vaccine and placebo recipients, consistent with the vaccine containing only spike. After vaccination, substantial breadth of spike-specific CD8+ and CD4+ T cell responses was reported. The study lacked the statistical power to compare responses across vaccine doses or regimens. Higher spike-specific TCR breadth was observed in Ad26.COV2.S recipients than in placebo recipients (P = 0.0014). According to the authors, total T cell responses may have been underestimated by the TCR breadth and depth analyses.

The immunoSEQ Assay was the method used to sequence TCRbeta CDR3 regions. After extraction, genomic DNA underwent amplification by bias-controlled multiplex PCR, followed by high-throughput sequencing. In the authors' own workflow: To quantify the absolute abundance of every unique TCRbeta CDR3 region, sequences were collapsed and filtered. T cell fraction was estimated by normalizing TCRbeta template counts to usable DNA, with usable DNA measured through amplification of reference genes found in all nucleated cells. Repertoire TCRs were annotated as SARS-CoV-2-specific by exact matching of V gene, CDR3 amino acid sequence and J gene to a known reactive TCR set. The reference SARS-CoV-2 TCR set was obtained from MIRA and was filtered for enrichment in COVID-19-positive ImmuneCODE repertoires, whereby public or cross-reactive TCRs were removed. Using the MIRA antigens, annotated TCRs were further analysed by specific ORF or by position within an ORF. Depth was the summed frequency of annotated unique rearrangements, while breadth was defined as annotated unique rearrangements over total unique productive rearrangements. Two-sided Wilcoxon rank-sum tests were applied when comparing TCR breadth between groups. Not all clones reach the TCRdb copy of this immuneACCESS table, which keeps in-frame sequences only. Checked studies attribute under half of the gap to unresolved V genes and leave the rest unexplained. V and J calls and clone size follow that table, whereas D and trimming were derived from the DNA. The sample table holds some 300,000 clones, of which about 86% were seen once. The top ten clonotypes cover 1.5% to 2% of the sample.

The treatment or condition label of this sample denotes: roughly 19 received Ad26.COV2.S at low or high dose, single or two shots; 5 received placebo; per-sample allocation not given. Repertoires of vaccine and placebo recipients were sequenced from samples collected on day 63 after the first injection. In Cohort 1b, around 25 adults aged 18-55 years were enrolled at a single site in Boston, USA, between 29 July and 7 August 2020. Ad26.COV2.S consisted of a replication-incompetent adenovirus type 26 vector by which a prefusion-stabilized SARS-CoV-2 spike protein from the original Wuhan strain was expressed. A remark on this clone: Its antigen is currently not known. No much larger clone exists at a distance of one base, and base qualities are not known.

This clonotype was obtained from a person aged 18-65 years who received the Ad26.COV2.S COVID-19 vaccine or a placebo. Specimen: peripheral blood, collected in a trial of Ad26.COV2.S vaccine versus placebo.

For the CDR3, the sequence is CASSDGTASGNTIYF. The bases are TGCGCCAGCAGTGACGGGACAGCCTCTGGAAACACCATATATTTT. The chain is made from TRBV4-1 and TRBJ1-3; the junction holds 7 bases that match TRBD1. The germline V end is reduced by 6 bases and the J end by 0 bases; junction bases left unmatched: 5. Inclusive of the bounding cysteine and phenylalanine, the CDR3 is 15 residues long. Only CDR3 DNA is held: 45 bases, read in frame from base 1. From the germline V gene, CDR1 is MGHRA and CDR2 is YSYEKL.